Following are 32 T cell receptor beta chains from one sample sequenced in a study of blood T cell repertoires in COVID-19. Sequencing was performed with immunoSEQ multiplex PCR; in TCRdb, only in-frame clones are kept and a portion is missing. Seen here are about 120,000 clones, 79% observed once, and the top ten hold under 45%. The sequenced sample was peripheral blood. These receptors originate from a man aged 35-49 years with active or convalescent COVID-19.

This chain joins TRBV30 and TRBJ1-1; no definite D call. V was shortened by 3 bases and J by 9 bases, with 8 bases between the two germline ends. Germline values: CDR1 GTSNPN, CDR2 SVGIG (reference sequence). CDR3 length equals 10 residues. The CDR3 region has the DNA TGTGCCTGGAGGGAGGTAAAAGCTTTCTTT. Its protein is CAWREVKAFF.

The rearrangement joins TRBV5-6 to TRBJ2-1, with 7 nucleotides matching TRBD1. CDR3 size: 12 residues. Germline CDR1 is SGHDT and CDR2 is YYEEEE. V shed 1 base and J 8 bases; nucleotides not matched to a gene: 0. For the CDR3, the DNA is TGTGCCAGCAGCTTGAGGGGGCATGAGCAGTTCTTC. This translates into CASSLRGHEQFF.

The chain uses TRBV2 and TRBJ1-2; 7 positions agree with TRBD1. Germline V CDR1 and CDR2: SNHLY, FYNNEI. The CDR3 consists of 14 residues. J was trimmed by 2 bases and V by 4 bases; bases with no gene match: 4. Written as DNA, the CDR3 is TGTGCCAGCAGTGCCGTACAGGGGAACTATGGCTACACCTTC. This gives the protein CASSAVQGNYGYTF.

Turning to this clone: The same CDR3 arises from other DNA sequences in this sample as well. The chain joins TRBV7-2 to TRBJ2-7; 8 bases align to TRBD2. J was trimmed by 4 bases and V by 2 bases; bases with no gene match: 4. This CDR3 has 14 amino acids. The V gene's germline CDR1 is SGHTA and CDR2 FQGNSA. CDR3 residues: CASSLSGGAYEQYF. Written as DNA, the CDR3 is TGTGCCAGCAGCTTAAGCGGGGGTGCGTACGAGCAGTACTTC.

The chain is built from TRBV28 and TRBJ2-5; possible D gene TRBD2, 6 bases. The CDR3 sequence is 16 residues long. Germline CDR1 reads MDHEN; CDR2 reads SYDVKM. Trimming stripped 3 bases from V and 3 bases from J, with 17 bases between. In DNA, the CDR3 is TGTGCCAGCAGTTTCCCCCGGACAAAGCGGGAAGAGACCCAGTACTTC. Its protein is CASSFPRTKREETQYF.

The rearrangement joins TRBV7-2 to TRBJ2-7, with D unresolved. The CDR3 has 13 residues. CDR1 is SGHTA and CDR2 is FQGNSA in the germline V gene. V was clipped by 1 base and J by 3 bases, with 7 bases between them. The CDR3 coding sequence is TGTGCCAGCAGCTTAGGGGCTGTCTACGAGCAGTACTTC. It is translated as CASSLGAVYEQYF.

The J gene is TRBJ1-2, the V gene TRBV28, with D tentatively TRBD1 (6 bases). The CDR3 spans 13 residues. Trimming stripped 6 bases from V and 5 bases from J, with 13 bases between. Germline values: CDR1 MDHEN, CDR2 SYDVKM. CDR3 sequence reads: CASRINTGYGYTF. The CDR3 DNA reads as TGTGCCAGCAGAATAAATACAGGGTATGGCTACACCTTC.

This clone was observed a handful of times. This chain connects TRBV4-1 to TRBJ1-5; 7 positions agree with TRBD1. This CDR3 region has 18 residues. Germline V gene lookup returns CDR1 MGHRA and CDR2 YSYEKL. V shed 0 bases, J shed 6 bases, and the junction held 14 bases outside the gene matches. CDR3 residues: CASSQEGQGVSGSQPQHF. Here the CDR3 DNA reads TGCGCCAGCAGCCAAGAAGGGCAGGGGGTATCGGGGAGTCAGCCCCAGCATTTT.

In its sample, this clone was seen once. The CDR3: CASSSNLAQQYF. The CDR3 DNA sequence: TGTGCCAGCAGTTCGAATCTAGCCCAGCAGTACTTC. The rearrangement uses TRBV28 and TRBJ2-7; possibly TRBD2 for D (5 bases). V lost 4 bases and J lost 8, with 12 bases in between. The germline gives CDR1 MDHEN, CDR2 SYDVKM. This CDR3 has 12 residues.

This chain uses TRBV28 with TRBJ1-2, with TRBD1 matching over 7 bases. The CDR3 runs to 18 residues. The trim removed 1 base at V and 6 bases at J, leaving 17 bases unmatched. The germline V gene encodes CDR1 MDHEN and CDR2 SYDVKM. The CDR3 protein is CASSLFLGALGQANGYTF. CDR3 nucleotides: TGTGCCAGCAGTTTATTTCTGGGGGCTCTAGGACAGGCGAATGGCTACACCTTC.

CDR3 in DNA: TGTGCCAGTAGTTCGTGGTACAGGGGGCAAACTGAAGCTTTCTTT. Translating it yields CASSSWYRGQTEAFF. The J gene is TRBJ1-1, the V gene TRBV19, with TRBD1 matching over 9 bases. The junction had 9 bases not matched to a gene; V was cut back by 5 bases and J by 5 bases. Germline CDR1 and CDR2: LNHDA and SQIVND (reference sequence). The CDR3 runs to 15 residues.

This clone was recorded a few times. The chain is built from TRBV9 and TRBJ2-7; a possible D gene is TRBD2 (7 bases). Germline V lookup: CDR1 SGDLS, CDR2 YYNGEE. Trimming pared 4 bases from V and 6 bases from J, leaving 20 bases between. This CDR3 has 15 residues. CDR3 nucleotides: TGTGCCAGCAGCCGGCAGATAGGGGGGGAAGGCGAGCAGTACTTC. Its protein is CASSRQIGGEGEQYF.

The CDR3 DNA reads as TGTGCCAGCAGCCTCGGGTGGGGCAGGGACTATGGCTACACCTTC. Amino acid sequence: CASSLGWGRDYGYTF. J is TRBJ1-2 and V is TRBV11-2; a possible D gene is TRBD1 (5 bases). Germline values: CDR1 SGHAT, CDR2 FQNNGV. The ends were cut back, 5 bases at V and 3 bases at J, with 16 bases in the middle. The CDR3 length is 15 residues.

V gene TRBV9 combines with J gene TRBJ1-1, with 8 bases lining up with TRBD1. J was trimmed by 1 base and V by 3 bases; bases with no gene match: 8. From germline, CDR1 is SGDLS and CDR2 YYNGEE. This CDR3 has 16 residues. This CDR3 is CASSASPGTGNTEAFF. CDR3 sequence (DNA): TGTGCCAGCAGCGCCAGTCCCGGGACAGGGAACACTGAAGCTTTCTTT.

This clone was observed once. The gene calls are TRBV3-1 (or the pseudogene TRBV3-2) and TRBJ2-3; TRBD2 might be the D (6 bases). The CDR3 totals 11 residues. Trimming took 8 bases from V and 6 from J, leaving 9 bases between them. Germline loops: CDR1 LGHDT, CDR2 YNNKEL (reference sequence). DNA of the CDR3: TGTGCCAGCGAGGCGGGGGATACGCAGTATTTT. Protein product: CASEAGDTQYF.

The J gene is TRBJ1-5, the V gene TRBV28, with D maybe TRBD1 (5 bases). This CDR3 comprises 16 residues. Germline V CDR1 and CDR2: MDHEN, SYDVKM. Deletions cut 7 bases from V and 2 bases from J, with 18 bases between. CDR3 coding DNA: TGTGCCAGCACTAAAGGGGATCTAGTTGGCAATCAGCCCCAGCATTTT. This codes for CASTKGDLVGNQPQHF.

This clone appeared a single time. The CDR3 DNA is TGTGCCACCGAGACAGGGAACACTGATACGCAGTATTTT. Its protein product is CATETGNTDTQYF. V gene TRBV24-1 combines with J gene TRBJ2-3; 7 bases line up with TRBD1. The CDR3 is 13 residues long. Germline CDR1 reads KGHDR; CDR2 reads SFDVKD. The trim removed 9 bases at V and 6 bases at J, leaving 8 bases unmatched.

The chain joins TRBV19 to TRBJ1-1; 9 positions agree with TRBD1. V lost 5 bases and J lost 5; bases outside the gene matches: 3. Germline-derived CDR1 and CDR2 are LNHDA and SQIVND (reference sequence). This CDR3 is 13 amino acids long. DNA for the CDR3: TGTGCCAGTAGTCTTGGACAGGGGACTGAAGCTTTCTTT. Protein product: CASSLGQGTEAFF.

The chain couples TRBV3-1 (or the pseudogene TRBV3-2) to TRBJ1-3; D unclear. This CDR3 has 15 amino acids. From germline, CDR1 is LGHDT and CDR2 YNNKEL (reference sequence). V gave up 1 base and J gave up 0 bases, with 7 bases separating them. DNA of the CDR3: TGTGCCAGCAGCCAAGGGCCTCACTCTGGAAACACCATATATTTT. Translated, it gives CASSQGPHSGNTIYF.

The chain links TRBV29-1 to TRBJ1-1; the D is unclear. With 8 bases removed from V and 2 bases from J, the gap between germline ends came to 15 bases. This CDR3 is built from 13 residues. Germline lookup yields CDR1 SQVTM and CDR2 ANQGSEA. Written as DNA, the CDR3 is TGCAGCCTCCGGGTCTCTATTAACACTGAAGCTTTCTTT. Its translation: CSLRVSINTEAFF.

The genes are TRBV5-5 and TRBJ1-1; D call uncertain. The CDR3 extends over 14 amino acids. The V gene lost 3 bases and the J gene lost 4 bases, with 13 bases spanning the gap. Looked up from germline, CDR1 is SGHKS and CDR2 is YYEKEE (reference sequence). The CDR3 protein is CASSSSVGTTEAFF. CDR3 DNA sequence: TGTGCCAGCAGCTCGTCTGTGGGCACCACTGAAGCTTTCTTT.

The genes are TRBV7-9 and TRBJ2-2; TRBD2 matches at 8 bases. Looked up from germline, CDR1 is SEHNR and CDR2 is FQNEAQ (reference sequence). The CDR3 consists of 16 residues. The J segment lost 5 bases and the V segment lost 4 bases, leaving 9 bases of the junction unmatched. The DNA of the CDR3 is TGTGCCAGCAGCTCCCCAGGGAGACTAGCGACCGGGGAGCTGTTTTTT. Translation: CASSSPGRLATGELFF.

The rearrangement uses TRBV6-5 and TRBJ1-1; D not certain. CDR3 size: 12 residues. Germline V lookup: CDR1 MNHEY, CDR2 SVGAGI. V lost 2 bases and J lost 7, with 8 bases in between. CDR3 in DNA: TGTGCCAGCAGTTACCCGGCGGGTGAAGCTTTCTTT. Protein product: CASSYPAGEAFF.

This chain uses TRBV7-9 with TRBJ2-4, with D maybe TRBD1 (5 bases). Germline V lookup: CDR1 SEHNR, CDR2 FQNEAQ (reference sequence). This CDR3 spans 15 amino acids. V gave up 1 base and J gave up 8 bases, with 15 bases separating them. CDR3 DNA sequence: TGTGCCAGCAGCTTAGGGGGTGGGGCGTCGGACATTCAGTACTTC. Translating it yields CASSLGGGASDIQYF.

This sequence joins TRBV6-4 and TRBJ2-3; D remains ambiguous. Trimming took off 6 bases at V and 2 bases at J, with 9 bases between the two ends. Germline loops: CDR1 MRHNA, CDR2 SNTAGT. CDR3 length equals 13 residues. CDR3 amino acids: CASRDLSTDTQYF. Written as DNA, the CDR3 is TGTGCCAGCAGAGACCTCTCCACAGATACGCAGTATTTT.

This sequence joins TRBV19 and TRBJ1-5, with 10 bases identical to TRBD1. The germline V gene encodes CDR1 LNHDA and CDR2 SQIVND (reference sequence). The CDR3 is made up of 14 amino acids. With V trimmed by 8 bases and J by 3 bases, 4 bases remained unmatched. The CDR3, as DNA: TGTGCCAGTGCCGGGACAGGGGACAATCAGCCCCAGCATTTT. Residues: CASAGTGDNQPQHF.

V gene TRBV9 combines with J gene TRBJ1-2; no firm D call. The V gene's germline CDR1 is SGDLS and CDR2 YYNGEE. This CDR3 is built from 14 residues. Trimming stripped 1 base from V and 2 bases from J, with 9 bases between. CDR3 DNA: TGTGCCAGCAGCGTAAGTAGCTCCAACTATGGCTACACCTTC. This codes for CASSVSSSNYGYTF.

CDR3 protein: CATSDKQAFYGYTF. Here the CDR3 DNA reads TGTGCCACCAGTGATAAACAGGCGTTCTATGGCTACACCTTC. The chain is built from TRBV24-1 and TRBJ1-2; tentatively, D is TRBD1 (5 bases). The germline gives CDR1 KGHDR, CDR2 SFDVKD. CDR3 size: 14 residues. Trimming cost V 3 bases and J 4 bases, with 11 bases left between them.

V usage is TRBV11-3 and J usage is TRBJ1-3; D gene uncertain. The CDR3 runs to 14 residues. Trimming stripped 8 bases from V and 0 bases from J, with 11 bases between. CDR1 and CDR2 from the germline V gene are SGHNT and YENEEA. CDR3 sequence reads: CASSFSYSGNTIYF. In nucleotides, the CDR3 is TGTGCCAGCTCCTTCTCCTACTCTGGAAACACCATATATTTT.

This chain uses TRBV30 with TRBJ2-2; D gene unclear. In germline, CDR1 is GTSNPN, CDR2 SVGIG (reference sequence). Trimming took 3 bases from V and 6 from J, leaving 11 bases between them. The CDR3 spans 13 residues. The CDR3 loop is CAWSIWWPGELFF. CDR3 nucleotides: TGTGCCTGGAGCATTTGGTGGCCCGGGGAGCTGTTTTTT.

This sequence joins TRBV4-1 and TRBJ1-4; 7 bases are a match to TRBD1. Per germline, CDR1 MGHRA and CDR2 YSYEKL. After removal of 5 bases from V and 2 bases from J, the junction contained 8 bases not matched to a gene. The CDR3 has 16 amino acids. The CDR3 loop is CASSSRTTGTNEKLFF. CDR3 bases: TGCGCCAGCAGCTCCCGGACGACAGGGACTAATGAAAAACTGTTTTTT.

This chain links TRBV5-1 with TRBJ2-1, with D perhaps matching TRBD2 (6 bases). Germline V gives CDR1 SGHRS, CDR2 YFSETQ. There are 14 residues in the CDR3. Trimming removed 4 bases from V and 7 bases from J, with 15 bases in between. The CDR3 here is CASSPRAGRNEQFF. The CDR3 region has the DNA TGCGCCAGCAGCCCAAGGGCGGGGCGGAATGAGCAGTTCTTC.